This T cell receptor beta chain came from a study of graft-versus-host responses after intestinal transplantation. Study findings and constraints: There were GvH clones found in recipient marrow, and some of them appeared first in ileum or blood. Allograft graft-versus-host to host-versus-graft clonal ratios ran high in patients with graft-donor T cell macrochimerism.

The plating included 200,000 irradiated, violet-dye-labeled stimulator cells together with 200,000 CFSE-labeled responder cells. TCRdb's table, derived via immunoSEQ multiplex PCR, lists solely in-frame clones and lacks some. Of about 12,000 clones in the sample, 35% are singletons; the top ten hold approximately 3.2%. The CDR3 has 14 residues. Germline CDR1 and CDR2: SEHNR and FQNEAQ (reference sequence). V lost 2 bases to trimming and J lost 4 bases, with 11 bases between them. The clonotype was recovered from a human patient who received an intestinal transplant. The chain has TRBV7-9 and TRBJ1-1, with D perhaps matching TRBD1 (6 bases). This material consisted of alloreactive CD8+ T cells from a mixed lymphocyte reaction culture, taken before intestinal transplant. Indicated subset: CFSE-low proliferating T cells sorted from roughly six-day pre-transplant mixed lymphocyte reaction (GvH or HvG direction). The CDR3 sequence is CASSLLGAGTEAFF. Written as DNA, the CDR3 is TGTGCCAGCAGCTTACTGGGGGCCGGCACTGAAGCTTTCTTT.